Below are 16 T cell receptor beta chains sequenced from a single sample in a study of T cells in Graves' hyperthyroidism and ophthalmopathy. RNA transcripts provided the source from which TCR beta CDR3 regions were amplified. The study used the HTBI primer set for a first-round RT-PCR of the TCR CDR3. One entry per CDR3 protein, called by TCRdb with MiXCR from the multiplex PCR reads. The data show approximately 210,000 distinct CDR3 sequences, under 20% seen once. Sequenced material: blood. These receptor sequences come from a man over 45 with Graves' hyperthyroidism.

Remarks on this clonotype: This clone may be a read error of a much larger clone one base away. V gene TRBV28 combines with J gene TRBJ2-7, with 7 bases lining up with TRBD1. The CDR3 loop spans 13 amino acids. Germline CDR1 is MDHEN and CDR2 is SYDVKM. In DNA, the CDR3 is TGTGCCAGCAGAAAGGGGGCCCCCTACGGGCAGTACTTC. It encodes CASRKGAPYGQYF. Full variable domain (outside the CDR3, taken from reference TRBV28 and TRBJ2-7): DVKVTQSSRYLVKRTGEKVFLECVQDMDHENMFWYRQDPGLGLRLIYFSYDVKMKEKGDIPEGYSVSREKKERFSLILESASTNQTSMYLCASRKGAPYGQYFGPGTRLTVT.

This clonotype occurred many times. CDR3 in amino acids: CASRLSSGNTIYF. The CDR3 DNA reads TGTGCCAGCAGGTTAAGCTCTGGAAACACCATATATTTT. The V gene is TRBV6-1, the J gene TRBJ1-3, with D unclear. Trimming took 6 bases from V and 0 from J, leaving 6 bases between them. CDR1 MNHNS and CDR2 SASEGT come from the germline V gene. The CDR3 runs to 13 residues.

There are many counts of this clonotype. The rearrangement uses TRBV5-5 and TRBJ2-5; TRBD2 aligns across 7 bases. This CDR3 region has 16 residues. The ends lost 4 bases at V and 0 bases at J; junction bases unmatched: 9. Per germline, CDR1 SGHKS and CDR2 YYEKEE (reference sequence). DNA of the CDR3: TGTGCCAGCAGCCGCCAGGCGGGAGTCAACCAAGAGACCCAGTACTTC. Translated: CASSRQAGVNQETQYF. The full variable domain, completed using reference TRBV5-5 and TRBJ2-5, is DAGVTQSPTHLIKTRGQQVTLRCSPISGHKSVSWYQQVLGQGPQFIFQYYEKEERGRGNFPDRFSARQFPNYSSELNVNALLLGDSALYLCASSRQAGVNQETQYFGPGTRLLVL.

Points on this clonotype: A much bigger clone sits one base away, suggesting this may be a read error. The rearrangement uses TRBV27 and TRBJ2-5; D perhaps matches TRBD2 (6 bases). CDR3 length: 14 amino acids. Germline V gene lookup returns CDR1 MNHEY and CDR2 SMNVEV (reference sequence). V was shortened by 5 bases and J by 5 bases, with 15 bases between the two germline ends. CDR3 amino acids: CASSEWRDSETQYF. The CDR3 nucleotides are TGTGCCAGCAGTGAATGGCGGGATTCCGAGACCCAGTACTTC.

This clonotype was detected ten times or more. The chain's CDR3 is CASGTLGAKPFPFSSYEQYF. CDR3 bases: TGTGCCAGCGGTACCCTCGGAGCCAAACCTTTCCCATTTAGCTCCTACGAGCAGTACTTC. This chain uses TRBV6-2 or TRBV6-3 with TRBJ2-7; the D is unclear. This CDR3 spans 20 amino acids. Trimming stripped 8 bases from V and 0 bases from J, with 32 bases between. From germline, CDR1 is MNHEY and CDR2 SVGEGT.

This clonotype was counted many times. The chain joins TRBV6-6 to TRBJ1-1; 7 nucleotides line up with TRBD1. The CDR3 extends over 16 amino acids. Germline V gene lookup returns CDR1 MNHNY and CDR2 SVGAGI (reference sequence). V lost 1 base and J lost 4; bases outside the gene matches: 9. For the CDR3, the DNA is TGTGCCAGCAGTTACTATCAATCTACAGGGGCCACTGAAGCTTTCTTT. The encoded protein is CASSYYQSTGATEAFF.

This clonotype showed up just a few times. This chain joins TRBV4-2 and TRBJ2-1; TRBD2 might be the D (5 bases). Germline-derived CDR1 and CDR2 are LGHNA and YNFKEQ. With 2 bases removed from V and 6 bases from J, the gap between germline ends came to 11 bases. This CDR3 region has 14 residues. As DNA, the CDR3 is TGTGCCAGCAGCCAACCTAGCAGTGCCAATGAGCAGTTCTTC. Protein sequence: CASSQPSSANEQFF.

V and J are TRBV7-3 and TRBJ2-1, with TRBD2 identical over 11 bases. With 5 bases clipped from V and 4 bases from J, the junction kept 4 bases outside the gene matches. The CDR3 runs to 15 residues. CDR1 is SGHTA, CDR2 FQGTGA, per germline. The CDR3 spells CASSQLAGVYNEQFF. CDR3 coding DNA: TGTGCCAGCAGCCAACTAGCGGGAGTATACAATGAGCAGTTCTTC.

This clonotype came up a few times. CDR3 DNA: TGTGCCAGCAGCAGGGTGACCATGAACACTGAAGCTTTCTTT. Residues: CASSRVTMNTEAFF. The V gene is TRBV9, the J gene TRBJ1-1; D is unclear. The germline gives CDR1 SGDLS, CDR2 YYNGEE. Trimming cost V 4 bases and J 0 bases, with 10 bases left between them. This CDR3 is 14 amino acids long.

The sample holds a few counts of this clonotype. The J gene is TRBJ2-7, the V gene TRBV6-1, with D tentatively TRBD1 or TRBD2 (5 bases each). Germline-derived CDR1 and CDR2 are MNHNS and SASEGT. Trimming took off 6 bases at V and 4 bases at J, with 19 bases between the two ends. The CDR3 runs to 15 residues. Here the CDR3 DNA reads TGTGCCAGCAGGACAGCCGGGACCGGGGCTTACGAGCAGTACTTC. It specifies CASRTAGTGAYEQYF.

This clonotype appeared a few times. The chain is built from TRBV11-2 and TRBJ2-1, with 12 bases matching TRBD2. The CDR3 has 16 amino acids. Losses at the gene ends were 4 bases for V and 3 bases for J; bases not matched to a gene: 4. Germline V gene data show CDR1 as SGHAT and CDR2 as FQNNGV. DNA of the CDR3: TGTGCCAGCAGCTCAAGGACTAGCGGGAACTACAATGAGCAGTTCTTC. Residues: CASSSRTSGNYNEQFF.

This clonotype has ten or more counts. Germline is not matched at one junction end, which may reflect a read error. The chain uses TRBV28 and TRBJ2-3; TRBD2 might be the D (6 bases). The CDR3 totals 17 residues. CDR1 and CDR2 (germline): MDHEN, SYDVKM. The CDR3 DNA reads TGTGCCAGCAGCTTATACTCGGGGGACGTTTTCACAGATACGCAGTATTTT. Translation: CASSLYSGDVFTDTQYF.

This clonotype was found many times. The rearrangement joins TRBV20-1 to TRBJ1-1, with D perhaps TRBD1 (5 bases). The V gene lost 0 bases and the J gene lost 3 bases, with 14 bases spanning the gap. In germline, CDR1 is DFQATT, CDR2 SNEGSKA (reference sequence). The CDR3 loop spans 15 amino acids. For the CDR3, the DNA is TGCAGTGCTAGAGATCGTAGGGGAGGGGACACTGAAGCTTTCTTT. Its translation: CSARDRRGGDTEAFF.

This clonotype has more than one count but fewer than ten. This chain links TRBV6-1 with TRBJ2-4; the D is unclear. Per germline, CDR1 MNHNS and CDR2 SASEGT. This CDR3 region has 11 residues. The V end was cut by 3 bases, the J end by 7 bases, with 4 bases between. In DNA form, the CDR3 reads TGTGCCAGCAGTGACATCAACATTCAGTACTTC. Its translation is CASSDINIQYF.

This clonotype was seen a few times. CDR3 amino acids: CASSQEFGGDNYGYTF. The CDR3 region has the DNA TGTGCCAGCAGCCAAGAATTCGGGGGCGACAACTATGGCTACACCTTC. J is TRBJ1-2 and V is TRBV4-2; a weak D match, TRBD1 (6 bases). The V end lost 0 bases, the J end lost 2 bases, and 13 bases lay between the germline ends. This CDR3 region has 16 residues. CDR1 and CDR2 from the germline V gene are LGHNA and YNFKEQ.

The gene calls are TRBV24-1 and TRBJ1-1; D is uncertain. Germline V gene sequence: CDR1 KGHDR, CDR2 SFDVKD. Trimming stripped 5 bases from V and 4 bases from J, with 10 bases between. CDR3 size: 13 residues. The CDR3 DNA is TGTGCCACCAGTGGGCGGCAGTCCACTGAAGCTTTCTTT. The encoded protein is CATSGRQSTEAFF.